The rows below give T cell receptor beta chains drawn from one sample of a study of identical twins. MiXCR, run by TCRdb on the 5' RACE reads, gives a single entry per CDR3 protein. Among around 100,000 distinct CDR3 sequences listed, roughly 6% were seen once. The sequenced sample consisted of memory T cells sorted from blood. The receptor set was obtained from a woman in her forties or fifties in good health. CDR3s include the opening cysteine and the closing phenylalanine or tryptophan. Fields, in order: J gene, V gene, clone size, D gene, CDR3 DNA, CDR3 protein. A D gene is named only where the DNA matches it firmly. A row's size may be missing; if present it is once, few, many or a size class.

>TRBJ2-3|TRBV12-3/TRBV12-4|few|TRBD1
TGTGCCAGTCGGGACAGGGGCACAGATACGCAGTATTTT
CASRDRGTDTQYF
>TRBJ2-1|TRBV3-1|few|TRBD2
TGTGCCAGCAGCGGACGGACTAGCGGGACCTTTGAGCAGTTCTTC
CASSGRTSGTFEQFF
>TRBJ1-3|TRBV11-2|many|-
TGTGCCAGCAGCTCAGATCCCCGACCTCTAACTGGAAACACCATATATTTT
CASSSDPRPLTGNTIYF
>TRBJ1-1|TRBV10-2|many|-
TGCGCCAGCTCGGGGGCAGGCGTTGAAGCTTTCTTT
CASSGAGVEAFF
>TRBJ2-7|TRBV7-8|many|-
TGTGCCAGCAGCGGGGGGATTGAGTACGAGCAGTACTTC
CASSGGIEYEQYF
>TRBJ1-2|TRBV15|few|-
TGTGCCACCAGCAGAGCGAGGGGAGATGGCTACACCTTC
CATSRARGDGYTF
>TRBJ2-2|TRBV6-2/TRBV6-3|many|TRBD1
TGTGCCAGCATTGGACAGGGCCACACCGGGGAGCTGTTTTTT
CASIGQGHTGELFF
>TRBJ1-1|TRBV12-3/TRBV12-4|many|-
TGTGCCAGCAGTATTGCAGGGGACACTGAAGCTTTCTTT
CASSIAGDTEAFF
>TRBJ1-2|TRBV2|-|TRBD1
TGTGCCAGCAGTGGCGACAGGGGGCGCGGAGACTATGGCTACACCTTC
CASSGDRGRGDYGYTF
>TRBJ1-4|TRBV5-5|few|-
TGTGCCAGCAGCTCCCGGGACTGGAATGAAAAACTGTTTTTT
CASSSRDWNEKLFF
>TRBJ1-1|TRBV5-5|many|-
TGTGCCAGCAGCTTGGGGTACAGGAACACTGAAGCTTTCTTT
CASSLGYRNTEAFF
>TRBJ2-1|TRBV2|-|TRBD2
TGTGCCAGCAGTGAGAGGGGCGGGAGGAGAAATGAGCAGTTCTTC
CASSERGGRRNEQFF
>TRBJ2-5|TRBV3-1|-|TRBD2
TGTGCCAGCAGCCAGCGGGGGAGGGTGCAGACCCAGTACTTC
CASSQRGRVQTQYF
>TRBJ1-1|TRBV20-1|many|-
TGCAGTGCTAGAGATGCGTCACAGGCCATGAACACTGAAGCTTTCTTT
CSARDASQAMNTEAFF
>TRBJ2-1|TRBV29-1|many|TRBD2
TGCAGCGTCGGTGGGACTAGCGGAAACTCCTACAATGAGCAGTTCTTC
CSVGGTSGNSYNEQFF
>TRBJ1-2|TRBV18|few|-
TGTGCCAGCTCACCCCGGGACCTAAACTATGGCTACACCTTC
CASSPRDLNYGYTF
>TRBJ2-3|TRBV4-1|many|TRBD1
TGCGCCAGCAGCCAAGGTTTCACAGGGGGCACAGATACGCAGTATTTT
CASSQGFTGGTDTQYF
>TRBJ2-5|TRBV7-2|few|TRBD2
TGTGCCAGCAGCCCGGGAGGGGGGGAGACCCAGTACTTC
CASSPGGGETQYF
>TRBJ2-3|TRBV12-3/TRBV12-4|many|-
TGTGCCAGCTACTATCGATTCACAGATACGCAGTATTTT
CASYYRFTDTQYF
>TRBJ2-5|TRBV12-5|few|-
TGTGCTAGTGGTTTGGTTTTCGGGGAGTACCAAGAGACCCAGTACTTC
CASGLVFGEYQETQYF
>TRBJ1-4|TRBV25-1|-|-
TGTGCCAGCAGTGAATATCGGATGGGTAATGAAAAACTGTTTTTT
CASSEYRMGNEKLFF
>TRBJ2-5|TRBV20-1|many|TRBD2
TGCAGTGCCAGAGGGCCTAGCGGGATGGAGACCCAGTACTTC
CSARGPSGMETQYF
>TRBJ2-7|TRBV7-8|-|TRBD2
TGTGCCAGCAGCCTCCCGGCAGCGGGGGGGGCCCACGAGCAGTACTTC
CASSLPAAGGAHEQYF
>TRBJ2-7|TRBV27|many|TRBD2
TGTGCCAGCAGTCCCCCGGGACTAGCGGGCTACACCCACGAGCAGTACTTC
CASSPPGLAGYTHEQYF
>TRBJ1-2|TRBV6-5|many|TRBD1
TGTGCCAGCAGAGACTCGAGCCTGGTAGGGGGCGACTATGGCTACACCTTC
CASRDSSLVGGDYGYTF
>TRBJ2-2|TRBV14|many|TRBD1
TGTGCCAGCAGCCAAGCGGGACAGGGGTACACCGGGGAGCTGTTTTTT
CASSQAGQGYTGELFF